A selection of T cell receptor beta chains follows, all from one sample in a study of Ad26.COV2.S vaccination and SARS-CoV-2 variants. TCRdb's copy holds only in-frame clones and misses some; the assay was immunoSEQ multiplex PCR. The sample shows a few hundred thousand clones, 88% of them seen only once. The material sequenced was peripheral blood, taken in a trial of Ad26.COV2.S vaccine versus placebo. These receptor sequences come from a person aged 18 to 65 who received the Ad26.COV2.S COVID-19 vaccine or a placebo. The CDR3 runs from the conserved cysteine through the conserved F or W. D genes are given only for firm matches. Clone size appears in some rows only: once, few, many, or a class for an expanded clone.

D gene: TRBD1; clone size: .; J gene: TRBJ1-5; V gene: TRBV4-3; CDR3 protein: CASSQDGTGNQPQHF; CDR3 DNA: TGCGCCAGCAGCCAAGACGGGACAGGTAATCAGCCCCAGCATTTT
D gene: .; clone size: .; J gene: TRBJ1-3; V gene: TRBV19; CDR3 protein: CASNSAGRTNSGNTIYF; CDR3 DNA: TGTGCCAGTAATTCGGCAGGGCGGACCAACTCTGGAAACACCATATATTTT
D gene: TRBD2; clone size: .; J gene: TRBJ2-2; V gene: TRBV19; CDR3 protein: CASSISGVWNTGELFF; CDR3 DNA: TGTGCCAGTAGTATTAGCGGGGTTTGGAACACCGGGGAGCTGTTTTTT
D gene: .; clone size: .; J gene: TRBJ2-7; V gene: TRBV11-1; CDR3 protein: CASSLVSTYEQYF; CDR3 DNA: TGTGCCAGCAGCTTAGTCTCCACCTACGAGCAGTACTTC
D gene: TRBD2; clone size: once; J gene: TRBJ2-5; V gene: TRBV5-1; CDR3 protein: CASSWTTSGDGTQYF; CDR3 DNA: TGCGCCAGCAGCTGGACGACTAGCGGGGACGGGACCCAGTACTTC
D gene: .; clone size: .; J gene: TRBJ2-3; V gene: TRBV28; CDR3 protein: CASSLSAPGDTQYF; CDR3 DNA: TGTGCCAGCAGTTTAAGTGCACCCGGAGATACGCAGTATTTT
D gene: .; clone size: .; J gene: TRBJ1-2; V gene: TRBV2; CDR3 protein: CASSDPSAYGYTF; CDR3 DNA: TGTGCCAGCAGTGATCCGTCAGCCTATGGCTACACCTTC
D gene: TRBD1; clone size: .; J gene: TRBJ2-3; V gene: TRBV30; CDR3 protein: CAWSLQGFGTDTQYF; CDR3 DNA: TGTGCCTGGAGTCTACAGGGGTTTGGCACAGATACGCAGTATTTT
D gene: .; clone size: .; J gene: TRBJ2-7; V gene: TRBV10-3; CDR3 protein: CAISRGLNYEQYF; CDR3 DNA: TGTGCCATCAGTAGGGGTTTGAACTACGAGCAGTACTTC
D gene: .; clone size: .; J gene: TRBJ1-2; V gene: TRBV28; CDR3 protein: CASSFGGLYGYTF; CDR3 DNA: TGTGCCAGCAGTTTTGGGGGTCTTTATGGCTACACCTTC
D gene: .; clone size: few; J gene: TRBJ1-3; V gene: TRBV5-4; CDR3 protein: CASSLGGSGNTIYF; CDR3 DNA: TGTGCCAGCAGCTTGGGGGGCTCTGGAAACACCATATATTTT
D gene: TRBD1; clone size: .; J gene: TRBJ1-4; V gene: TRBV6-5; CDR3 protein: CASTEDRGLNEKLFF; CDR3 DNA: TGTGCCAGCACCGAGGACAGGGGGCTTAATGAAAAACTGTTTTTT
D gene: .; clone size: .; J gene: TRBJ1-5; V gene: TRBV3-1/TRBV3-2; CDR3 protein: CASSSDSNQPQHF; CDR3 DNA: TGTGCCAGCAGCAGCGATAGCAATCAGCCCCAGCATTTT
D gene: TRBD1; clone size: .; J gene: TRBJ1-3; V gene: TRBV2; CDR3 protein: CASISETGDSGNTIYF; CDR3 DNA: TGTGCCAGCATATCCGAGACAGGGGATAGTGGAAACACCATATATTTT
D gene: TRBD1; clone size: .; J gene: TRBJ2-2; V gene: TRBV6-4; CDR3 protein: CASSPGTGGTGELFF; CDR3 DNA: TGTGCCAGCAGTCCCGGGACAGGGGGAACCGGGGAGCTGTTTTTT
D gene: .; clone size: .; J gene: TRBJ2-1; V gene: TRBV12-3/TRBV12-4; CDR3 protein: CASRRGSNEQFF; CDR3 DNA: TGTGCCAGCAGGAGGGGTTCCAATGAGCAGTTCTTC
D gene: TRBD1; clone size: .; J gene: TRBJ1-2; V gene: TRBV7-2; CDR3 protein: CASSLGGTGHYGYTF; CDR3 DNA: TGTGCCAGCAGCTTAGGCGGGACAGGGCACTATGGCTACACCTTC
D gene: .; clone size: .; J gene: TRBJ1-1; V gene: TRBV6-1; CDR3 protein: CASSEWGGAEAFF; CDR3 DNA: TGTGCCAGCAGTGAGTGGGGGGGGGCTGAAGCTTTCTTT
D gene: .; clone size: .; J gene: TRBJ2-3; V gene: TRBV5-1; CDR3 protein: CASSLAPEGTDTQYF; CDR3 DNA: TGCGCCAGCAGCTTGGCCCCCGAGGGCACAGATACGCAGTATTTT
D gene: TRBD2; clone size: .; J gene: TRBJ2-3; V gene: TRBV11-2; CDR3 protein: CASSLGGGSTDTQYF; CDR3 DNA: TGTGCCAGCAGCTTAGGCGGGGGGTCCACAGATACGCAGTATTTT
D gene: .; clone size: .; J gene: TRBJ2-7; V gene: TRBV28; CDR3 protein: CASTRPGLLYEQYF; CDR3 DNA: TGTGCCAGCACCCGACCGGGACTGCTATACGAGCAGTACTTC
D gene: TRBD1; clone size: .; J gene: TRBJ1-6; V gene: TRBV6-2/TRBV6-3; CDR3 protein: CASSFDGDRALSRGSPLHF; CDR3 DNA: TGTGCCAGCAGCTTCGATGGGGACAGGGCTCTTTCTCGCGGTTCACCCCTCCACTTT
D gene: .; clone size: .; J gene: TRBJ2-5; V gene: TRBV28; CDR3 protein: CASSVLGKGETQYF; CDR3 DNA: TGTGCCAGCAGCGTACTCGGGAAAGGAGAGACCCAGTACTTC
D gene: .; clone size: .; J gene: TRBJ1-6; V gene: TRBV6-2/TRBV6-3; CDR3 protein: CASSYPGPNSPLHF; CDR3 DNA: TGTGCCAGCAGTTATCCGGGGCCTAATTCACCCCTCCACTTT
D gene: TRBD1; clone size: .; J gene: TRBJ2-5; V gene: TRBV24-1; CDR3 protein: CATSDSKSTGAPETQYF; CDR3 DNA: TGTGCCACCAGTGATTCGAAGAGTACAGGGGCTCCAGAGACCCAGTACTTC
D gene: TRBD1; clone size: .; J gene: TRBJ2-7; V gene: TRBV7-8; CDR3 protein: CASSLFTGTGNYEQYF; CDR3 DNA: TGTGCCAGCAGCTTATTTACCGGGACAGGCAACTACGAGCAGTACTTC
D gene: TRBD1; clone size: .; J gene: TRBJ2-1; V gene: TRBV6-6; CDR3 protein: CASSRQGVEQFF; CDR3 DNA: TGTGCCAGCAGCCGCCAGGGGGTCGAGCAGTTCTTC
D gene: TRBD1; clone size: .; J gene: TRBJ1-2; V gene: TRBV14; CDR3 protein: CASSQRGQVLGYTF; CDR3 DNA: TGTGCCAGCAGCCAACGCGGACAGGTCCTTGGCTACACCTTC
D gene: TRBD1; clone size: once; J gene: TRBJ1-4; V gene: TRBV7-2; CDR3 protein: CASSPGQGFGEKLFF; CDR3 DNA: TGTGCCAGCAGCCCGGGACAGGGTTTCGGTGAAAAACTGTTTTTT
D gene: TRBD1; clone size: .; J gene: TRBJ2-1; V gene: TRBV10-2; CDR3 protein: CASSEGTAYNEQFF; CDR3 DNA: TGCGCCAGCAGTGAGGGGACAGCTTACAATGAGCAGTTCTTC
D gene: TRBD1; clone size: once; J gene: TRBJ2-2; V gene: TRBV4-3; CDR3 protein: CASSQDLAGTGLTGELFF; CDR3 DNA: TGCGCCAGCAGCCAAGATCTCGCAGGGACAGGTCTCACCGGGGAGCTGTTTTTT
D gene: .; clone size: .; J gene: TRBJ2-6; V gene: TRBV10-3; CDR3 protein: CAISEHRSSGANVLTF; CDR3 DNA: TGTGCCATCAGTGAGCACAGGAGCTCTGGGGCCAACGTCCTGACTTTC
D gene: TRBD1; clone size: .; J gene: TRBJ1-3; V gene: TRBV4-3; CDR3 protein: CASSQDEGAGNTIYF; CDR3 DNA: TGCGCCAGCAGCCAAGACGAGGGGGCGGGAAACACCATATATTTT
D gene: .; clone size: .; J gene: TRBJ2-3; V gene: TRBV3-1/TRBV3-2; CDR3 protein: CASSQWPAGLGTDTQYF; CDR3 DNA: TGTGCCAGCAGCCAATGGCCCGCAGGGTTAGGCACAGATACGCAGTATTTT
D gene: .; clone size: .; J gene: TRBJ2-7; V gene: TRBV7-8; CDR3 protein: CASSHMTYEQYF; CDR3 DNA: TGTGCCAGCAGTCACATGACCTACGAGCAGTACTTC
D gene: TRBD1; clone size: .; J gene: TRBJ2-7; V gene: TRBV27; CDR3 protein: CASSQGTVSYEQYF; CDR3 DNA: TGTGCCAGCAGTCAAGGGACAGTCTCCTACGAGCAGTACTTC
D gene: .; clone size: .; J gene: TRBJ1-2; V gene: TRBV5-4; CDR3 protein: CASSLDPRDYGYTF; CDR3 DNA: TGTGCCAGCAGCTTGGACCCAAGAGACTATGGCTACACCTTC
D gene: TRBD1; clone size: .; J gene: TRBJ1-3; V gene: TRBV5-1; CDR3 protein: CASSLTGGSGNTIYF; CDR3 DNA: TGCGCTAGCAGCCTGACAGGGGGTTCTGGAAACACCATATATTTT
D gene: .; clone size: once; J gene: TRBJ1-4; V gene: TRBV27; CDR3 protein: CASSLALTNEKLFF; CDR3 DNA: TGTGCCAGCAGTTTGGCACTGACTAATGAAAAACTGTTTTTT
D gene: TRBD1; clone size: .; J gene: TRBJ2-3; V gene: TRBV11-2; CDR3 protein: CASSLGTGGTDTQYF; CDR3 DNA: TGTGCCAGCAGCCTAGGGACAGGGGGCACAGATACGCAGTATTTT
D gene: .; clone size: .; J gene: TRBJ2-2; V gene: TRBV9; CDR3 protein: CASRDSSGNGELFF; CDR3 DNA: TGTGCCAGCAGAGATTCCTCGGGTAACGGGGAGCTGTTTTTT
D gene: .; clone size: .; J gene: TRBJ2-7; V gene: TRBV6-5; CDR3 protein: CASSGIAARAYEQYF; CDR3 DNA: TGTGCCAGTTCCGGCATTGCGGCAAGGGCCTACGAGCAGTACTTC
D gene: .; clone size: .; J gene: TRBJ1-1; V gene: TRBV5-6; CDR3 protein: CASSSTRGGRMNTEAFF; CDR3 DNA: TGTGCCAGCAGCTCTACGAGGGGGGGACGGATGAACACTGAAGCTTTCTTT
D gene: .; clone size: .; J gene: TRBJ2-7; V gene: TRBV21-1; CDR3 protein: CASSPRLGTGVTYEQYF; CDR3 DNA: TGTGCCAGCAGCCCACGTTTAGGGACAGGGGTGACCTACGAGCAGTACTTC
D gene: TRBD1; clone size: .; J gene: TRBJ1-5; V gene: TRBV4-2; CDR3 protein: CASSLRGQGGQPQHF; CDR3 DNA: TGTGCCAGCAGCCTAAGGGGTCAGGGGGGTCAGCCCCAGCATTTT
D gene: .; clone size: few; J gene: TRBJ2-7; V gene: TRBV6-2/TRBV6-3; CDR3 protein: CASSYYSYYEQYF; CDR3 DNA: TGTGCCAGCAGTTATTACTCATACTACGAGCAGTACTTC
D gene: TRBD1; clone size: .; J gene: TRBJ1-2; V gene: TRBV7-8; CDR3 protein: CASSPNIVGQGYYGYTF; CDR3 DNA: TGTGCCAGCAGCCCTAACATCGTGGGACAGGGGTACTATGGCTACACCTTC